The present TCR beta chain was sequenced within a study of radiotherapy plus CTLA-4 blockade in lung cancer. Study in general: Objective responses were observed in 15% to 20% of patients, and disease control was achieved by roughly 29%. Findings and limits, study-wide: Early blood T cell clone dynamics, with interferon-beta, were reported to best predict response. Expansion of tumor-derived TCR clones was observed in blood after radiotherapy plus ipilimumab.

As for this clone: The target antigen is unknown.

Participants had chemo-refractory metastatic non-small-cell lung cancer and were treated with focal radiation plus ipilimumab CTLA-4 blockade. This CDR3 is built from 14 residues. Trimming removed 3 bases from V and 5 bases from J; junction bases left unmatched: 5. Germline V lookup: CDR1 SGHRS, CDR2 YFSETQ. Sequencing used immunoSEQ multiplex PCR; TCRdb keeps in-frame clones, though not all of them. Of around 77,000 clones in the sample, 70% to 85% were seen once. This clonotype was sampled from a human donor with non-small cell lung cancer whose response to radiotherapy plus ipilimumab could not be evaluated. This sequence joins TRBV5-1 and TRBJ1-1, with 9 bases matching TRBD1. Specimen: peripheral blood, collected from a patient treated with radiotherapy plus ipilimumab. CDR3 sequence reads: CASSWGQGSTEAFF. The DNA for the CDR3 is TGCGCCAGCAGCTGGGGACAGGGAAGTACTGAAGCTTTCTTT.